The rows below give T cell receptor beta chains drawn from one sample of a study of T cells in Graves' hyperthyroidism and ophthalmopathy. TCRdb passed the multiplex PCR reads through MiXCR, listing each CDR3 protein once. The repertoire has around 350,000 distinct CDR3 sequences, roughly 13% of them found once; the top ten carry 9.2%. Sequencing was done on a sample of blood. Receptor source: a young woman with Graves' hyperthyroidism. Both conserved end residues are trimmed from each CDR3. Fields, in order: D gene, V gene, CDR3 protein. D genes are given only for firm matches.

d_call: .; v_call: TRBV7-9; cdr3_aa: ASSLAKTAGETQY
d_call: .; v_call: TRBV11-3; cdr3_aa: ASSLDQVENYGYT
d_call: .; v_call: TRBV6-1; cdr3_aa: ASSEAAVYGSPLH
d_call: .; v_call: TRBV29-1; cdr3_aa: SVRNPRGTGELF
d_call: .; v_call: TRBV29-1; cdr3_aa: SVSGDTSGNTIY
d_call: .; v_call: TRBV19; cdr3_aa: ASSIESPGYNEQF
d_call: TRBD1; v_call: TRBV7-9; cdr3_aa: ASSSGTGVFQDGYT
d_call: .; v_call: TRBV28; cdr3_aa: ASSSPPLEQY
d_call: TRBD2; v_call: TRBV20-1; cdr3_aa: SVPGLAIETQY
d_call: .; v_call: TRBV6-1; cdr3_aa: ASPLSPQPLNTGELF